This T cell receptor beta chain was found in a study of T cell responses to AZD1222 COVID-19 vaccine (TCRdb year 2021). Context from the whole study: AZD1222 recipients with second doses at about 4 weeks or about 12 weeks were pooled, because spike-specific TCR depth and breadth did not differ between schedules. TCR sequencing covered 230 to 250 trial participants: 200 to 210 given two doses of AZD1222 and 26 given two doses of MenACWY control vaccine. Trial participants were enrolled into age subgroups of 18-55, 56-69 and 70-plus years, which contained 148, 28 and 57 TCR-sequenced participants, respectively.

In the paper's terms, the time point label means: baseline before first vaccination. Vaccinee samples came from UK trials COV001 and COV002, including a single-blind randomized controlled phase 2/3 trial of AZD1222 (ChAdOx1 nCoV-19) in healthy adults. For TCRbeta chain sequencing, PBMC samples from trial participants were taken at day 0 and at day 28 after the second dose. For CDR1 and CDR2, the germline V gene (reference sequence) lists MNHEY and SMNVEV. Spanning cysteine to phenylalanine, the CDR3 consists of 12 amino acids. Solely the CDR3 DNA is kept, with 36 bases framed from the first base. At the junction V is shortened by 6 bases and J by 4 bases, with 7 bases in between. Broad study findings and their caveats: Conclusions about previously exposed vaccinees are limited, since just a handful of AZD1222 recipients were seropositive for SARS-CoV-2 at baseline. Reportedly, almost half of the unique spike-specific TCRs recognized epitopes lying outside the regions that are mutated in the B.1.351 and B.1.1.7 variants. After two AZD1222 doses, both the breadth and the depth of spike-specific TCRs were significantly higher than at day 0 and than in MenACWY recipients. CD4 TCRs associated with the vaccine covered the entire spike protein, and the dominant responses were in regions 160-218 and 743-854. Because no samples from the day 14 peak response were available, repertoires could be characterized only after the peak T cell response. Participants were mostly white British and included more females than males, and it was suggested by the authors that clonal diversity may have been underestimated. The 56-69-year group was small, and its depth increase did not reach significance, likely because of low power.

Remarks on this clone: Its antigen has not been determined. No base qualities exist here, and no much larger clone lies one base off it.

The CDR3 regions of human TCRbeta chains were analyzed by immunosequencing. The original methods were these. TCRs in the repertoires were compared against a reference library of SARS-CoV-2-specific TCRs that had been generated with the MIRA antigen-specificity platform. Breadth was defined as the fraction of unique TCRs that were SARS-CoV-2-associated. Depth was defined as the fraction of total T cells that were SARS-CoV-2-associated. Using the MIRA data, each spike-specific TCR was assigned both to the spike region to which the TCR was reactive and to a CD4 or CD8 class. Log10-transformed breadth and depth values were compared by one-way ANOVA with Sidak's multiple comparisons tests. Drawn from immuneACCESS, this table holds only the in-frame rearrangements with V and J called that TCRdb kept. Clones are partly lost; checked studies trace under half to an unresolved V gene and leave the rest unexplained. V and J calls and clone size come straight from that table; D and trimming were deduced from the DNA. The sample yields roughly 100,000 clones; roughly 83% were counted once. About 15% of the sample is taken by the ten largest.

The material sequenced was peripheral blood, taken on day 0 of AZD1222 vaccination. The sequence links TRBV27 to TRBJ1-5; no D gene can be assigned with confidence. This clonotype was obtained from an adult in good health. The DNA reads as follows: TGTGCCAGCAGCTTGTTTAATCAGCCCCAGCATTTT. This sequence encodes CASSLFNQPQHF.